A single sample gave rise to the 3 T cell receptor beta chains below, sequenced in a study of T cells in Graves' hyperthyroidism and ophthalmopathy (dated by TCRdb to between 2017 and 2020). Library construction relied on multiplex PCR. Sequencing instrument: Illumina HiSeq 2000. The TCR beta CDR3 regions were amplified from the RNA transcripts. A first-round RT-PCR of the TCR CDR3 used the HTBI primer set with the Qiagen OneStep RT-PCR kit. Clones were called with MiXCR by TCRdb after fastp trimmed the public reads at Q25, and only in-frame beta chains were retained. Each CDR3 protein appears once, grouped with its most common genes and DNA. Across this sample there are 550,000 to 850,000 distinct CDR3 sequences, with over 15% seen only once. The ten largest clones represent 16% of the sample. The sample was blood. Receptor source: a woman in her forties or fifties with Graves' hyperthyroidism that later progressed to Graves' ophthalmopathy.

This clonotype showed up many times. The rearrangement links TRBV12-3 or TRBV12-4 to TRBJ2-7; 9 nucleotides agree with TRBD2. V trimming: 4 bases; J trimming: 3 bases; junction bases outside the gene matches: 7. There are 15 residues in the CDR3. CDR3 bases: TGTGCCAGCAGTTCCGAAGCGGGGGGAGACTACGAGCAGTACTTC. This encodes CASSSEAGGDYEQYF.

This clonotype appeared many times. The chain links TRBV19 to TRBJ1-5, with a tentative D call TRBD1 (5 bases). The V end was cut by 4 bases, the J end by 7 bases, with 17 bases between. Germline CDR1 reads LNHDA; CDR2 reads SQIVND (reference sequence). This CDR3 is 15 amino acids long. CDR3 amino acids: CASSTGTVVRQPQHF. For the CDR3, the DNA is TGTGCCAGTAGTACCGGGACGGTGGTCAGACAGCCCCAGCATTTT.

Ten or more counts support this clonotype. This chain joins TRBV6-1 and TRBJ1-1; D is uncertain. This CDR3 spans 13 amino acids. Between the trimmed V and J ends, which lost 8 bases and 3 bases, there was a span of 13 bases. Per the germline V gene, CDR1 is MNHNS and CDR2 is SASEGT. The CDR3 spells CASEGSLDTEAFF. The CDR3 region has the DNA TGTGCCAGCGAGGGCAGTTTGGACACTGAAGCTTTCTTT.